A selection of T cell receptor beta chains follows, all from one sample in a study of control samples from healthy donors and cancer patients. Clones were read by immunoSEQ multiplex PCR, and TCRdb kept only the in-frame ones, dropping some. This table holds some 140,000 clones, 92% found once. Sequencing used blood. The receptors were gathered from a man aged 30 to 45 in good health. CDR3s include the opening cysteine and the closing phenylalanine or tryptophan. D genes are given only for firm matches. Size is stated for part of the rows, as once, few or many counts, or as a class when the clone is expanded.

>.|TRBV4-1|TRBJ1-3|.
TGCGCCAGCAGCCCAGGGGACATTTCTGGAAACACCATATATTTT
CASSPGDISGNTIYF
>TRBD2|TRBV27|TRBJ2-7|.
TGTGCCAGCAAAGTAGCGGGGATAGGCGAGCAGTACTTC
CASKVAGIGEQYF
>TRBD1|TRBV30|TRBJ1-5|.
TGTGCCTGGAGTAGGGACAGGGATCAGCCCCAGCATTTT
CAWSRDRDQPQHF
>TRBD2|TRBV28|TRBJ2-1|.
TGTGCCAGCAGTTTCAACGGGAGGAGCTCCTACAATGAGCAGTTCTTC
CASSFNGRSSYNEQFF
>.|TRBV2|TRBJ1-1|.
TGTGCCAGCAGTGAATACAGGAACACTGAAGCTTTCTTT
CASSEYRNTEAFF
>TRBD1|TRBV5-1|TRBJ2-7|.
TGCGCCAGCAGCTTGGCCCCGCCAGGGGGCGCTTTCAACGAGCAGTACTTC
CASSLAPPGGAFNEQYF
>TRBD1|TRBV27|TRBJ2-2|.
TGTGCCAGCAGTGACAGGGGGGATATCGGGGAGCTGTTTTTT
CASSDRGDIGELFF
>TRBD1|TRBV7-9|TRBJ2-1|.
TGTGCCAGCAGCTCGCGGACAGGGTATCTAAACAATGAGCAGTTCTTC
CASSSRTGYLNNEQFF
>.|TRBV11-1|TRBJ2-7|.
TGTGCCAGCAGCCGTACTAACGACCGGAGGGGGCAGTACTTC
CASSRTNDRRGQYF
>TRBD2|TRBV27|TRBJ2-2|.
TGTGCCAGCAGTTCAATCGGGAGGGCCCCCGGGGAGCTGTTTTTT
CASSSIGRAPGELFF
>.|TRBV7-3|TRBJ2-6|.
TGTGCCAGCAGCCTCGGACGGTCCTCTGGGGCCAACGTCCTGACTTTC
CASSLGRSSGANVLTF
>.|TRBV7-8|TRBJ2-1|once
TGTGCCAGCAGCTTATGGTTTGGGGGAATATCCTACAATGAGCAGTTCTTC
CASSLWFGGISYNEQFF
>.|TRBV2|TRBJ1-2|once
TGTGCCAGCAGTGACGGACTATTAACCCTCGGCTACACCTTC
CASSDGLLTLGYTF
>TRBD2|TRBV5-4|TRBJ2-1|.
TGTGCCAGCAGCTCACTAGCGGGCGACTACAATGAGCAGTTCTTC
CASSSLAGDYNEQFF
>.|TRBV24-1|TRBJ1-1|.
TGTGCCACCAGTGATTTATGGGGAAAAGCTTTCTTT
CATSDLWGKAFF
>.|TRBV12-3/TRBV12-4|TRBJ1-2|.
TGTGCCAGCAGCCCCATGCCTAACTATGGCTACACCTTC
CASSPMPNYGYTF
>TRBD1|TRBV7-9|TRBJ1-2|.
TGTGCCAGCAGCCCTCAGGGGGATGGTAACTATGGCTACACCTTC
CASSPQGDGNYGYTF
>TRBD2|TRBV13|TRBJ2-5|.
TGTGCCAGCAGCTTAGCTTTCGGGCGGGAGGAACAAGAGACCCAGTACTTC
CASSLAFGREEQETQYF
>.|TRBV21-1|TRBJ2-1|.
TGTGCCAGCAGCAAAATGCCTAGCGGATTAGGGGTTGTCCACAATGAGCAGTTCTTC
CASSKMPSGLGVVHNEQFF
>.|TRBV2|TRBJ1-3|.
TGTGCCAGCGCGTACTCCTCCGGAAACACCATATATTTT
CASAYSSGNTIYF
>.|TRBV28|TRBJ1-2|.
TGTGCCAGCAGTTTCCCTCCCACAGGCTATGGCTACACCTTC
CASSFPPTGYGYTF
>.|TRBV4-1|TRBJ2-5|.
TGCGCCAGCAGCCAAGGGGTCAAACTAGGCACAGTTATGGAGACCCAGTACTTC
CASSQGVKLGTVMETQYF
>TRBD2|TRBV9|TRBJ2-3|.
TGTGCCAGCAGTGCTAGCGGGAGGGGAAATACGCAGTATTTT
CASSASGRGNTQYF
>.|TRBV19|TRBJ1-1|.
TGTGCCAGTAGTATGGACAGAAACACTGAAGCTTTCTTT
CASSMDRNTEAFF
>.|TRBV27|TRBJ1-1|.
TGTGCCAGTCTCCGCAGGGGGAACACTGAAGCTTTCTTT
CASLRRGNTEAFF
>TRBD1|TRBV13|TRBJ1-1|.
TGTGCCAGCAGCTTATTGCAGGGGGGTGAAGCTTTCTTT
CASSLLQGGEAFF
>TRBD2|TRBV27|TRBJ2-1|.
TGTGCCAGCAGCCCTCCTCCCGGGGGGGCCAATGAGCAGTTCTTC
CASSPPPGGANEQFF
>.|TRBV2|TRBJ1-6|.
TGTGCCAGCAGATACGGGACCTATAATTCACCCCTCCACTTT
CASRYGTYNSPLHF
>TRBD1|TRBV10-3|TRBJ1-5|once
TGTGCCACCGGGGGGACAGGGAATCAGCCCCAGCATTTT
CATGGTGNQPQHF
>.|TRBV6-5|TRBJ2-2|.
TGTGCCAGCAGACAAAGGGGGACGGCCGGGGAGCTGTTTTTT
CASRQRGTAGELFF
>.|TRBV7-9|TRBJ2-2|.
TGTGCCAGCAGCTTAAGCGGCGTGGGGGAGCTGTTTTTT
CASSLSGVGELFF
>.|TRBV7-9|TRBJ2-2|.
TGTGCCAGCAGCTTAGCGTTTGGCAGGGGTCTTGTGAACGGGGAGCTGTTTTTT
CASSLAFGRGLVNGELFF
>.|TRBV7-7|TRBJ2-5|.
TGTGCTAGCAGCTTAGTCGCGTTAGAGACCCAGTACTTC
CASSLVALETQYF
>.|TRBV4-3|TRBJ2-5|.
TGCGCCAGCAGCCAAGATCTGGGAAGCGGGGACAACCAAGAGACCCAGTACTTC
CASSQDLGSGDNQETQYF
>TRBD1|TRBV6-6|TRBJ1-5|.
TGTGCCAGCAGTCCGACAGGGGGCTTGGGTAGCGGTCAGCCCCAGCATTTT
CASSPTGGLGSGQPQHF
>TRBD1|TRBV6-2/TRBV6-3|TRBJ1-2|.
TGTGCCAGCAGTTACAAACCGGGACAGGGGACAACGCGAGGAAATGGCTACACCTTC
CASSYKPGQGTTRGNGYTF
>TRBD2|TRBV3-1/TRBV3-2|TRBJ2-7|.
TGTGCCAGCAGCCCCAGAATATCCCTAGCGGGGACCTACGAGCAGTACTTC
CASSPRISLAGTYEQYF
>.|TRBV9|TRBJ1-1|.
TGTGCCAGCAGCTCGATACAGGGTGAAGCTTTCTTT
CASSSIQGEAFF
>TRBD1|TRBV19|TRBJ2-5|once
TGTGCCAGTAGTAACACAGGGGACGTGGAGGAGACCCAGTACTTC
CASSNTGDVEETQYF
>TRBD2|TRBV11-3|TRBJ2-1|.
TGTGCCAGCAGCTTAGATTTGGATGGGAGGGCGTTCAATGAGCAGTTCTTC
CASSLDLDGRAFNEQFF
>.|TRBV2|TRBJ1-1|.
TGTGCCAGCAGATTAAAGATGAACACTGAAGCTTTCTTT
CASRLKMNTEAFF
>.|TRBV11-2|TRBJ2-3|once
TGTGCCACCTCTCGGGGGACAGATACGCAGTATTTT
CATSRGTDTQYF
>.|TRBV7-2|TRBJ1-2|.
TGTGCCAGCAGCTTATTGACCTTATCTATGGGCTACACCTTC
CASSLLTLSMGYTF
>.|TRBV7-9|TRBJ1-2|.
TGTGCCAGCAGCCACGAGGTAAAGGCGAATGGCTACACCTTC
CASSHEVKANGYTF
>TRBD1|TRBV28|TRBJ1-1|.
TGTGCCAGCAGTCCCGGGACAGGGTGGACTGAAGCTTTCTTT
CASSPGTGWTEAFF
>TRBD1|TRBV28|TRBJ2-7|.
TGTGCCAGCAGTTCGGACAGGACGAGCTCCTACGAGCAGTACTTC
CASSSDRTSSYEQYF
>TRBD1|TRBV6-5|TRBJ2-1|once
TGTGCCAGCAGCCGAACAGGGGGCAACTACAATGAGCAGTTCTTC
CASSRTGGNYNEQFF
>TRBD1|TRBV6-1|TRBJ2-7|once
TGTGCCAGCAGTGAACGACAGGGGCTTCGGTCCTACGAGCAGTACTTC
CASSERQGLRSYEQYF
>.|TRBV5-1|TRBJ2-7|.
TGCGCCAGCAGCTTGTTCCAGGGATCCTACGAGCAGTACTTC
CASSLFQGSYEQYF
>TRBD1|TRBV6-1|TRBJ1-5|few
TGTGCCAGCAGTGTTGAACAGGGGGCGGGCAATCAGCCCCAGCATTTT
CASSVEQGAGNQPQHF
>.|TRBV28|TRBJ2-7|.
TGTGCCAGCAGTCCCCTGGACTACGGGGGATACGAGCAGTACTTC
CASSPLDYGGYEQYF
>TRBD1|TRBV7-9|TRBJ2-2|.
TGTGCCAGCAGCTTAGGGACAGGGCGGACCGGGGAGCTGTTTTTT
CASSLGTGRTGELFF
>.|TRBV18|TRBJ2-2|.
TGTGCCAGCTCAACAGTCGTCCAAAGGGACACCGGGGAGCTGTTTTTT
CASSTVVQRDTGELFF